The clone carrying this TCR beta chain has just a few counts. The data stem from a study of patients and donors after allogeneic stem cell transplantation. In TCRdb, the RT-PCR reads were re-called with MiXCR into one record per CDR3 protein. The sample yields some 880,000 distinct CDR3 sequences, about 20% seen once. Sequencing was performed on blood, either unsorted or a sorted T cell fraction (not recorded which). The source of this sequence is a human donor who was either an allogeneic HSCT recipient or a stem cell or donor lymphocyte infusion donor (not recorded which). It is not recorded whose cells these are; they may come from a transplant donor.

The CDR3 here is CASSPEVWRGPTEAFF. In nucleotides, the CDR3 is TGTGCCAGCAGCCCTGAGGTGTGGAGGGGGCCCACTGAAGCTTTCTTT. The rearrangement uses TRBV7-2 and TRBJ1-1, with 7 bases identical to TRBD1. In germline, CDR1 is SGHTA, CDR2 FQGNSA. Losses at the gene ends were 5 bases for V and 4 bases for J; bases not matched to a gene: 13. The CDR3 covers 16 residues. Variable domain in full (rest from reference TRBV7-2 and TRBJ1-1): GAGVSQSPSNKVTEKGKDVELRCDPISGHTALYWYRQSLGQGLEFLIYFQGNSAPDKSGLPSDRFSAERTGGSVSTLTIQRTQQEDSAVYLCASSPEVWRGPTEAFFGQGTRLTVV.